This TCR beta chain appears in the sequencing data of a study of T cell repertoires in cytomegalovirus infection. Points from the study as a whole: Across the ex vivo response, the dominant clonotypes were HLA-C-restricted CMV-specific TCR beta clonotypes. Pooled public TCR beta family frequency picked out CMV carriers with the relevant HLA.

This clonotype was recorded at least ten times. No antigen is known for it. TCRdb passed the reads through MiXCR, listing each CDR3 protein once. The data hold around 210,000 distinct CDR3 sequences, with roughly 6.5% observed a single time. The TCR sequence derives from a human donor in good health (CMV status not recorded). Some clones in this sample may be carry-over from other donors' samples. The specimen was PBMCs.

For the CDR3, the DNA is TGCAGCGCACGGGGGGGCTCTAGCACAGATACGCAGTATTTT. Residues: CSARGGSSTDTQYF. The gene calls are TRBV29-1 and TRBJ2-3; TRBD2 matches at 8 bases. The CDR3 totals 14 residues. V was clipped by 7 bases and J by 0 bases; unmatched bases: 6. Germline V CDR1 and CDR2: SQVTM, ANQGSEA.